The 5 T cell receptor beta chains presented below share a single source sample, sequenced in a study of blood T cell repertoires in COVID-19. Repertoires were generated with immunoSEQ multiplex PCR, while TCRdb's copy carries only in-frame clones and drops some. The top ten clones hold just under 9.5% of a sample with fewer than 350,000 clones, roughly 86% of them seen once. Input material: peripheral blood. These TCRs come from a man younger than 30 with active or convalescent COVID-19.

The CDR3 is CASSSLGGGAGSPLHF. The CDR3 bases are TGTGCCAGCAGCTCCCTAGGAGGGGGGGCGGGTTCACCCCTCCACTTT. The V call is TRBV7-9, the J call TRBJ1-6; D may be TRBD1 (6 bases). The CDR3 contains 16 residues. Trimming cost V 4 bases and J 9 bases, with 19 bases left between them. Per the germline V gene, CDR1 is SEHNR and CDR2 is FQNEAQ (reference sequence).

This clone has only one observation. V and J are TRBV19 and TRBJ1-2; D not certain. Germline CDR1 is LNHDA and CDR2 is SQIVND (reference sequence). V lost 3 bases and J 8 bases, leaving 7 bases between the germline ends. This CDR3 has 11 residues. CDR3: CASSITGGYTF. The CDR3, as DNA: TGTGCCAGTAGTATTACGGGGGGCTACACCTTC.

This rearrangement joins TRBV6-5 to TRBJ1-1; the D gene is possibly TRBD1 (6 bases). The CDR3 is 14 amino acids. Germline-derived CDR1 and CDR2 are MNHEY and SVGAGI. With 1 base removed from V and 1 base from J, the gap between germline ends came to 7 bases. CDR3 nucleotide sequence: TGTGCCAGCAGTTACTGGGACAAGAACACTGAAGCTTTCTTT. Translating gives CASSYWDKNTEAFF.

The chain joins TRBV30 to TRBJ2-2, with a possible D match to TRBD2 (5 bases). Trimming took 1 base from V and 0 from J, leaving 9 bases between them. Germline-derived CDR1 and CDR2 are GTSNPN and SVGIG (reference sequence). The CDR3 runs to 15 residues. CDR3 nucleotide sequence: TGTGCCTGGAGTGAGTTCGGGGCGAACACCGGGGAGCTGTTTTTT. Protein: CAWSEFGANTGELFF.

This rearrangement joins TRBV5-1 to TRBJ2-7, with 8 positions matching TRBD1. CDR3 length equals 15 residues. V lost 0 bases to trimming and J lost 1 base; unmatched junction nucleotides: 3. The V gene's germline CDR1 is SGHRS and CDR2 YFSETQ. CDR3 bases: TGCGCCAGCAGCTTGGTCACAGGGGGTTCCTACGAGCAGTACTTC. Protein: CASSLVTGGSYEQYF.